This TCR beta chain was recorded in a study of T cell responses to AZD1222 COVID-19 vaccine. Across the study: Pooled in the analysis were second doses at about 4 or about 12 weeks. The study, taken as a whole, reports: Among the donors, most were white British and more were female, and clonal diversity was possibly underestimated. Distributed over spike, vaccine-associated CD4 TCRs predominated at 160-218 and 743-854.

Method: immunoSEQ multiplex PCR; TCRdb's copy keeps in-frame clones and lacks some. Among fewer than 120,000 clones listed, roughly 85% were seen once. In its sample, this clone was seen a few times. Antigen unknown. V lost 4 bases, J lost 4 bases, and 11 bases lay in between. The germline CDR1 and CDR2 sequences are SGHNT and YENEEA. The CDR3 has 14 residues. This TCR was recovered from an adult in good health. The source was peripheral blood, collected on day 0 of AZD1222 vaccination. This chain joins TRBV11-3 and TRBJ2-1, with TRBD2 as a possible D gene (5 bases). The CDR3 reads CASSSRTGYNEQFF. In DNA form, the CDR3 reads TGTGCCAGCAGCTCGCGGACGGGATACAATGAGCAGTTCTTC.